This is a list of T cell receptor beta chains from one sample in a study of T cell repertoires in cytomegalovirus infection. TCRdb reanalysed the reads using MiXCR and keeps one entry per CDR3 protein. The sample has roughly 150,000 distinct CDR3 sequences, 23% seen once; the top ten hold 11%. Sequencing was performed on PBMCs. These TCRs come from a human donor in good health (CMV status not recorded). Some clones in this sample may be carry-over from other donors' samples. The CDR3 runs from the conserved cysteine through the conserved F or W. Fields, in order: D gene, clone size, J gene, V gene, CDR3 DNA, CDR3 protein. A D gene is named only where the DNA matches it firmly. Clone size is stated in some rows and not others, as once, few, many or a class when expanded.

TRBD1,-,TRBJ1-5,TRBV7-2,TGTGCCAGCAGCTCCCGGCAGGGGGGAAGTCAGCCCCAGCATTTT,CASSSRQGGSQPQHF
-,few,TRBJ2-1,TRBV7-3,TGTGCCAGCAGCTTAAATGGCGGGGCGAGCTCCTACAATGAGCAGTTCTTC,CASSLNGGASSYNEQFF
-,few,TRBJ1-1,TRBV24-1,TGTGCCACCAGTGATAAGGACAGGAACACTGAAGCTTTCTTT,CATSDKDRNTEAFF
TRBD2,-,TRBJ2-4,TRBV28,TGTGCCAGCACCCAACGGACTAGCGGGAGAGTCAAAAACATTCAGTACTTC,CASTQRTSGRVKNIQYF
-,-,TRBJ2-3,TRBV14,TGTGCCAGCAGCCAAGATGTATACCGCGAAGATACGCAGTATTTT,CASSQDVYREDTQYF
-,many,TRBJ2-7,TRBV7-8,TGTGCCAGCAGCAGACCGCGCCACAGGCCTAGCTCCTACGAGCAGTACTTC,CASSRPRHRPSSYEQYF
-,-,TRBJ1-2,TRBV29-1,TGCAGCGTTGAATCGAGAGATGGCTACACCTTC,CSVESRDGYTF
-,-,TRBJ2-4,TRBV28,TGTGCCAGCAGTTTTAAAACTACGGTGGCAAAGTACTTC,CASSFKTTVAKYF
TRBD2,-,TRBJ2-3,TRBV6-2/TRBV6-3,TGTGCCAGCAGTTACGATGGGACTAGCGGGACAGATACGCAGTATTTT,CASSYDGTSGTDTQYF
-,few,TRBJ2-1,TRBV14,TGTGCCAGCAGCCAATGGGACGGCTACAATGAGCAGTTCTTC,CASSQWDGYNEQFF
-,-,TRBJ2-3,TRBV28,TGTGCCAGCAGTTTACCGGGGTGGGGAGGAGGGACAGATACGCAGTATTTT,CASSLPGWGGGTDTQYF
TRBD1,-,TRBJ1-2,TRBV2,TGTGCCAGCAGTGAAGCGCTTTTAGGAACAGGGGGCAGCTACACCTTC,CASSEALLGTGGSYTF
-,-,TRBJ1-6,TRBV9,TGTGCCAGCAGCTTGACCTGGGACACTAATTCACCCCTCCACTTT,CASSLTWDTNSPLHF